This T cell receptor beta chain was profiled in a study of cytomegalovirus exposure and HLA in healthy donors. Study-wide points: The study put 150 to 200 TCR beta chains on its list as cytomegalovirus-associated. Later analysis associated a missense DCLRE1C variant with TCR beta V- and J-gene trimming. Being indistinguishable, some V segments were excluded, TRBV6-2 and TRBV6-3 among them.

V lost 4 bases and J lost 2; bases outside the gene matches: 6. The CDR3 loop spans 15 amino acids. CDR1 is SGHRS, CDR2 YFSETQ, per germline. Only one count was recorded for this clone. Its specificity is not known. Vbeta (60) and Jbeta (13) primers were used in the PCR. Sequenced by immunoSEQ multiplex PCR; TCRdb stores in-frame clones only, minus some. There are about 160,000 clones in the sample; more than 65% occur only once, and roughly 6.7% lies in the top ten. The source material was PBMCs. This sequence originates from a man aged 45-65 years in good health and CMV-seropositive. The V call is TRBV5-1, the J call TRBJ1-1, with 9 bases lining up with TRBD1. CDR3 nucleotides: TGCGCCAGCAGCCCCAAGGGACAGGGAAACACTGAAGCTTTCTTT. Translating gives CASSPKGQGNTEAFF.